This is a list of T cell receptor beta chains from one sample in a study of shared clonotypes between healthy human individuals. TCRdb keeps only in-frame clones here, not all; method: immunoSEQ multiplex PCR. The repertoire holds some 2 million clones, with approximately 94% as singletons. The sample comprised naive CD8+ T cells sorted from blood. The receptors stem from a man in his late teens or twenties in good health. Each CDR3 is given with its conserved first and last residue. The D gene is left open where the match is weak. Rows give clone size only sometimes, using once, few, many, or a class for an expanded clone.

D gene,V gene,J gene,clone size,CDR3 protein,CDR3 DNA
NA,TRBV10-2,TRBJ2-1,NA,CASSSRGPSDEQFF,TGCGCCAGCAGCTCCCGAGGACCCTCGGATGAGCAGTTCTTC
TRBD1,TRBV4-1,TRBJ1-2,few,CASSQTGGNYGYTF,TGCGCCAGCAGCCAGACAGGGGGGAACTATGGCTACACCTTC
NA,TRBV6-5,TRBJ2-5,NA,CASSYSGREVETQYF,TGTGCCAGCAGTTACTCGGGCAGGGAGGTTGAGACCCAGTACTTC
TRBD2,TRBV7-3,TRBJ2-3,NA,CASSSTSGDTDTQYF,TGTGCCAGCAGCTCCACTAGCGGGGACACAGATACGCAGTATTTT
NA,TRBV29-1,TRBJ2-1,NA,CSYLTIYNEQFF,TGCAGCTATCTAACGATCTACAATGAGCAGTTCTTC
NA,TRBV9,TRBJ2-1,NA,CASSVEAVTFNEQFF,TGTGCCAGCAGCGTAGAGGCTGTTACATTCAATGAGCAGTTCTTC
NA,TRBV6-1,TRBJ2-7,NA,CASSGSGALLEQYF,TGTGCCAGCAGTGGCTCTGGGGCCCTTCTCGAGCAGTACTTC
TRBD2,TRBV6-6,TRBJ2-7,NA,CASSYGGDLAYEQYF,TGTGCCAGCAGTTACGGGGGGGACTTGGCCTACGAGCAGTACTTC
NA,TRBV5-4,TRBJ1-1,NA,CASSPQGYEAFF,TGTGCCAGCAGCCCCCAAGGCTACGAAGCTTTCTTT
TRBD1,TRBV6-1,TRBJ2-7,NA,CASSDMAGGPYEQYF,TGTGCCAGCAGTGATATGGCAGGGGGCCCCTACGAGCAGTACTTC
NA,TRBV5-6,TRBJ2-7,NA,CASSGVGANEQYF,TGTGCCAGCTCGGGGGTTGGGGCGAACGAGCAGTACTTC
NA,TRBV5-4,TRBJ1-1,NA,CASSPGPGGTEAFF,TGTGCCAGCAGCCCGGGACCGGGGGGTACTGAAGCTTTCTTT
NA,TRBV9,TRBJ2-3,NA,CASSVAGSGTDTQYF,TGTGCCAGCAGCGTAGCAGGGAGCGGTACAGATACGCAGTATTTT
NA,TRBV29-1,TRBJ2-1,NA,CSVDGGAHNEQFF,TGCAGCGTTGATGGGGGGGCCCACAATGAGCAGTTCTTC
NA,TRBV10-1,TRBJ2-7,once,CASKQGFCRGPYEQYF,TGCGCCAGCAAACAGGGTTTCTGCCGGGGACCCTACGAGCAGTACTTC
TRBD1,TRBV7-6,TRBJ2-1,NA,CASTLRQGSYNEQFF,TGTGCCAGCACCCTACGACAGGGTTCCTACAATGAGCAGTTCTTC
NA,TRBV9,TRBJ2-5,NA,CASSAYGDHQETQYF,TGTGCCAGCAGCGCCTATGGGGACCACCAAGAGACCCAGTACTTC
TRBD1,TRBV10-1,TRBJ1-1,NA,CASSETGTGGAVDTEAFF,TGCGCCAGCAGTGAAACCGGGACAGGGGGCGCGGTGGACACTGAAGCTTTCTTT
NA,TRBV6-5,TRBJ2-1,NA,CASSETPYNEQFF,TGTGCCAGCAGTGAGACCCCCTACAATGAGCAGTTCTTC
TRBD2,TRBV6-1,TRBJ2-7,NA,CASSEFRGGPAYEQYF,TGTGCCAGCAGTGAGTTCCGCGGGGGTCCCGCCTACGAGCAGTACTTC
NA,TRBV11-2,TRBJ2-7,NA,CASSPELVLGEQYF,TGTGCCAGCAGCCCGGAACTAGTTCTAGGCGAGCAGTACTTC
TRBD1,TRBV27,TRBJ2-7,NA,CASSSSPGTGVSEQYF,TGTGCCAGCAGTTCCTCCCCCGGGACAGGGGTCTCCGAGCAGTACTTC
NA,TRBV4-3,TRBJ2-1,NA,CASSQDTAYNEQFF,TGCGCCAGCAGCCAAGATACCGCCTACAATGAGCAGTTCTTC
TRBD1,TRBV13,TRBJ2-7,NA,CASSQPNRGYEQYF,TGTGCCAGCAGCCAGCCCAACAGGGGTTACGAGCAGTACTTC
NA,TRBV5-1,TRBJ2-7,NA,CASSLVGNEQYF,TGCGCCAGCAGCTTGGTTGGGAACGAGCAGTACTTC
NA,TRBV1,TRBJ2-3,NA,CTSSQDRGGGSTDTQYF,TGCACCAGCAGCCAAGATCGTGGCGGGGGGAGCACAGATACGCAGTATTTT
TRBD1,TRBV9,TRBJ2-1,once,CASSLRTGFDEQFF,TGTGCCAGCAGCCTCCGGACAGGGTTCGATGAGCAGTTCTTC
NA,TRBV9,TRBJ2-7,once,CASSGTADYEQYF,TGTGCCAGCAGCGGAACGGCGGACTACGAGCAGTACTTC
NA,TRBV27,TRBJ2-2,NA,CASSPLMLGEGANTGELFF,TGTGCCAGCAGTCCCCTAATGTTAGGGGAGGGGGCGAACACCGGGGAGCTGTTTTTT
NA,TRBV9,TRBJ2-7,NA,CASSVGVYGGSYEQYF,TGTGCCAGCAGCGTAGGGGTCTATGGGGGATCCTACGAGCAGTACTTC
NA,TRBV20-1,TRBJ1-3,NA,CSARIRNTIYF,TGCAGTGCTAGAATTCGAAACACCATATATTTT
TRBD2,TRBV15,TRBJ2-3,NA,CATSRDLKLAGISTDTQYF,TGTGCCACCAGCAGAGATCTTAAGCTAGCGGGTATAAGCACAGATACGCAGTATTTT